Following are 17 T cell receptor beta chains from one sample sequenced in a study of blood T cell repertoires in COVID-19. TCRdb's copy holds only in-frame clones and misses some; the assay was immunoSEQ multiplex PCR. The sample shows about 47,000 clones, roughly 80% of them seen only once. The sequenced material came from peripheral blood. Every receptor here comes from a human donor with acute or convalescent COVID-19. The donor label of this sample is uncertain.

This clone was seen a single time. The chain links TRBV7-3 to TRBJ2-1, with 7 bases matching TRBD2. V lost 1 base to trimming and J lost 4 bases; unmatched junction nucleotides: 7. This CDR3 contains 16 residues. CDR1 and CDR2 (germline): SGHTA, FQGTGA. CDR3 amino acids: CASSLISTGGYNEQFF. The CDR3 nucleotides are TGTGCCAGCAGCTTAATCTCAACGGGAGGATACAATGAGCAGTTCTTC.

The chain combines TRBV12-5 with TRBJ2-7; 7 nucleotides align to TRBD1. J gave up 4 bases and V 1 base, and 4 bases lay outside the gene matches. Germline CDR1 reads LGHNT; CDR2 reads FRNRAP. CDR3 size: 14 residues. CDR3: CASGLETGPYEQYF. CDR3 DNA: TGTGCTAGTGGTTTGGAGACAGGGCCTTACGAGCAGTACTTC.

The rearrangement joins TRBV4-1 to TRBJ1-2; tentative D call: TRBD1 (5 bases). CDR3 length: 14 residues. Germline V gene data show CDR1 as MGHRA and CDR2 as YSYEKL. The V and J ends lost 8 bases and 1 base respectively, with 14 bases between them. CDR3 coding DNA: TGCGCCAGCCGGGGGGGGGATTATAACTATGGCTACACCTTC. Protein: CASRGGDYNYGYTF.

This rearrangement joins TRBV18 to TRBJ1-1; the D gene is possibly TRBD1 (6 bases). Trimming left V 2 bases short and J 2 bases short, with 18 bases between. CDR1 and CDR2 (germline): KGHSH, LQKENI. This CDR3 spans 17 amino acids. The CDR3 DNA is TGTGCCAGCTCACCAGGACACACAGGGACCTTAAACACTGAAGCTTTCTTT. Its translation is CASSPGHTGTLNTEAFF.

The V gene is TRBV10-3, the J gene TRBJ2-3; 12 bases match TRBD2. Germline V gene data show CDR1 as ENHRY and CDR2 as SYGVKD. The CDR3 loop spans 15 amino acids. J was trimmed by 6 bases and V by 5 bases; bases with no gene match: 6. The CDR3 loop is CAISLAGGQWDTQYF. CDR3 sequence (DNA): TGTGCCATCAGTCTAGCGGGAGGGCAGTGGGATACGCAGTATTTT.

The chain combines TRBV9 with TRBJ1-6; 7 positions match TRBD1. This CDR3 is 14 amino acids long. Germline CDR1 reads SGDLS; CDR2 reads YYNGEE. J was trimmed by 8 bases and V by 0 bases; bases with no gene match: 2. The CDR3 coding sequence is TGTGCCAGCAGCGTAGGGGACAGTTATTCACCCCTCCACTTT. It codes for CASSVGDSYSPLHF.

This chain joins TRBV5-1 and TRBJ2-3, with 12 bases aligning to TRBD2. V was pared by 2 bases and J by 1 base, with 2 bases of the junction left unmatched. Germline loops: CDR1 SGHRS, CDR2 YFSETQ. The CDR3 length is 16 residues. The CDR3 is CASSLLAGGGTDTQYF. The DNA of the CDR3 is TGCGCCAGCAGCTTACTAGCGGGAGGCGGCACAGATACGCAGTATTTT.

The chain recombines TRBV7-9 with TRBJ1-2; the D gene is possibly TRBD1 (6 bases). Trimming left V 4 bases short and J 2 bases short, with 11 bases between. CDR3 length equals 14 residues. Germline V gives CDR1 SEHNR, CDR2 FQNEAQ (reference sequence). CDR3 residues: CASSSYTGNYGYTF. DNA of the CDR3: TGTGCCAGCAGCTCCTATACAGGGAACTATGGCTACACCTTC.

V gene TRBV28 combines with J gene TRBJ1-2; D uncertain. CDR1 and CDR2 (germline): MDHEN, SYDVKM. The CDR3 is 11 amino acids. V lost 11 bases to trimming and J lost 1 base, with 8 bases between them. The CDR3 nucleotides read TGTGCCGCGGGGAATAACTATGGCTACACCTTC. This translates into CAAGNNYGYTF.

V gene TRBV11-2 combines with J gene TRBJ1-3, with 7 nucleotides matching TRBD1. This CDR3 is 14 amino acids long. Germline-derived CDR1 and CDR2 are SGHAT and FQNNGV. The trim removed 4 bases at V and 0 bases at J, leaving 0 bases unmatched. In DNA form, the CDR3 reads TGTGCCAGCAGCTGGACAGGCTCTGGAAACACCATATATTTT. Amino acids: CASSWTGSGNTIYF.

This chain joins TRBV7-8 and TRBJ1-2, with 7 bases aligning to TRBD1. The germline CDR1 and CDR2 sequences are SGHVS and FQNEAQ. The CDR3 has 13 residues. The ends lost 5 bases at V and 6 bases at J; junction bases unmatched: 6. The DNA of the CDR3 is TGTGCCAGCAGCCAAGGGGGCAGAGATGGCTACACCTTC. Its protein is CASSQGGRDGYTF.

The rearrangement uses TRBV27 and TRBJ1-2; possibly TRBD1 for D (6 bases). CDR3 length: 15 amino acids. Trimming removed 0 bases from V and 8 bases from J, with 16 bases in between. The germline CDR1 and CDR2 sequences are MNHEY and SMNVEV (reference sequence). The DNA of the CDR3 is TGTGCCAGCAGTTTATCTCCGGGGGGCGAGCTGGGCTACACCTTC. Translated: CASSLSPGGELGYTF.

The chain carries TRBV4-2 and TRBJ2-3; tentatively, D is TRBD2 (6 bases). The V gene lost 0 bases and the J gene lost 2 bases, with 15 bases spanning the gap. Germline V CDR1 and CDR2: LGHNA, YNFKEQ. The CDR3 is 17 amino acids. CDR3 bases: TGTGCCAGCAGCCAAGATTTTCTTAGCGGAACCACAGATACGCAGTATTTT. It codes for CASSQDFLSGTTDTQYF.

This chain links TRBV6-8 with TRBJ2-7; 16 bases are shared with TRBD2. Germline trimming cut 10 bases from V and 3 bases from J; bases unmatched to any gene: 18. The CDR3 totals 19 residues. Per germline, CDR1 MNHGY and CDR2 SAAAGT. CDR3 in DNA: TGTGCCATGAACCTACCCGGGACTAGCGGGAGGGGGGGGTACTACGAGCAGTACTTC. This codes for CAMNLPGTSGRGGYYEQYF.

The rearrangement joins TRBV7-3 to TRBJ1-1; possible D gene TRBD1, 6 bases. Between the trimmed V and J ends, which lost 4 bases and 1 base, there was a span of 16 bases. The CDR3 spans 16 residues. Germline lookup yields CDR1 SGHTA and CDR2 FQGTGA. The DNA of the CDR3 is TGTGCCAGCAGCTCTACCTCCGGGACACGGAACACTGAAGCTTTCTTT. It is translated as CASSSTSGTRNTEAFF.

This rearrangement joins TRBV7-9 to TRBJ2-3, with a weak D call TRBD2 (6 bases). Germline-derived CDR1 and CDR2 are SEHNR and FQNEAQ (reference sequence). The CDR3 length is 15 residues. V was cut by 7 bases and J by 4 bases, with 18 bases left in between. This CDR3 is CASTLSRGGPDTQYF. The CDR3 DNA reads TGTGCCAGCACCCTATCCCGGGGAGGTCCAGATACGCAGTATTTT.

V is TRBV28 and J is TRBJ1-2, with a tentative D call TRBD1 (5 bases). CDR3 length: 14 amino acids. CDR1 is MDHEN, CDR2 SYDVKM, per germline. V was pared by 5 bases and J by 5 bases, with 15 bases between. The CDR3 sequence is CASSRGDRPYGYTF. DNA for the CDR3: TGTGCCAGCAGTAGAGGCGACAGACCTTATGGCTACACCTTC.